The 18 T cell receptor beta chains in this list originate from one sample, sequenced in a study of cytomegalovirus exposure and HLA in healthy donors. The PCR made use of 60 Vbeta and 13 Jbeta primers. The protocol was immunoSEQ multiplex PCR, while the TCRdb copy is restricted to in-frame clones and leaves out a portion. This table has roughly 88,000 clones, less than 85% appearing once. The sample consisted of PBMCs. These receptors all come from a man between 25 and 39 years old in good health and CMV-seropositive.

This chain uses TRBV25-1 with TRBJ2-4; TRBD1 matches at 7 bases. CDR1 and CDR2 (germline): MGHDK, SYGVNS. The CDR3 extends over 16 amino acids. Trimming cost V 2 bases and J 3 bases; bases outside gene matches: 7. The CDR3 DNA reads TGTGCCAGCAGTGAAGAAGGGGGCGTAGTCAAAAACATTCAGTACTTC. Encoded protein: CASSEEGGVVKNIQYF.

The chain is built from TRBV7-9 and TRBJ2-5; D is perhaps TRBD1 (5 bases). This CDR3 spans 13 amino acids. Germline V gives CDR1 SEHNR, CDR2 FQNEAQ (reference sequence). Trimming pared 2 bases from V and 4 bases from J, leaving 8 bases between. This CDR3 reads CASSLRQGETQYF. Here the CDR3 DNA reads TGTGCCAGCAGCTTAAGGCAGGGAGAGACCCAGTACTTC.

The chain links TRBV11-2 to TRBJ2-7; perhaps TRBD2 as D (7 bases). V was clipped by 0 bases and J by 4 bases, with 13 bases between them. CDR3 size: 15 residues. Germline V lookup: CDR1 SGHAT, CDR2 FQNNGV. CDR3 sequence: CASSLEVGGQYEQYV. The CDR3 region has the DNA TGTGCCAGCAGCTTAGAAGTGGGGGGGCAGTACGAGCAGTACGTC.

The CDR3 DNA reads TGTGCCAGCAGTGAGCGAGGGGGCTTGTATCAGCCCCAGCATTTT. Protein: CASSERGGLYQPQHF. This chain links TRBV2 with TRBJ1-5; 7 nucleotides line up with TRBD1. This CDR3 comprises 15 residues. V lost 3 bases to trimming and J lost 5 bases; unmatched junction nucleotides: 7. Germline V CDR1 and CDR2: SNHLY, FYNNEI.

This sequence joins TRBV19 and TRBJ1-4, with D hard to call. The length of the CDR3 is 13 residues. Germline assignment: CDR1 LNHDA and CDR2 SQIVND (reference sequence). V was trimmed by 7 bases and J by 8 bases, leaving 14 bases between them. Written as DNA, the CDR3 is TGTGCCAGTAAGGTCAGGTCCTGGGAAAAACTGTTTTTT. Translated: CASKVRSWEKLFF.

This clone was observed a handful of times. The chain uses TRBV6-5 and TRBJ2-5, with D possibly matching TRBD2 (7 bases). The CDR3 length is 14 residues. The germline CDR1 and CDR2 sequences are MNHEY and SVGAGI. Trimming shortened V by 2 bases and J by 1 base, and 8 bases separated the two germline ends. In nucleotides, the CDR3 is TGTGCCAGCAGTTACAGGGGGGGCCAAGAGACCCAGTACTTC. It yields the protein CASSYRGGQETQYF.

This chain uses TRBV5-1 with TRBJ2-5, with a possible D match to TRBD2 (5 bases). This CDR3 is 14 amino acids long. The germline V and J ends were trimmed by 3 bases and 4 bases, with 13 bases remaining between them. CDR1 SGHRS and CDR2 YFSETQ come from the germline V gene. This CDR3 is CASSSPVRGETQYF. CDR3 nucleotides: TGCGCCAGCAGCTCTCCCGTTCGGGGAGAGACCCAGTACTTC.

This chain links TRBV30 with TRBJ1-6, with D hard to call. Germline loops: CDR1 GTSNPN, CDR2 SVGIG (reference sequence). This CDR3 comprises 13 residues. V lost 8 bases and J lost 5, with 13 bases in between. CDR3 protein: CALARQNNSPLHF. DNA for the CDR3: TGTGCCCTAGCAAGGCAGAATAATTCACCCCTCCACTTT.

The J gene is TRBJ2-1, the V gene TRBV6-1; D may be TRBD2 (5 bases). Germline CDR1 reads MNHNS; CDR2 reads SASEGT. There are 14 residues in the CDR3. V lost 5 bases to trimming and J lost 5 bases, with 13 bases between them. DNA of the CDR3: TGTGCCAGCAGTCTAGGACGGGGAAACAATGAGCAGTTCTTC. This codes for CASSLGRGNNEQFF.

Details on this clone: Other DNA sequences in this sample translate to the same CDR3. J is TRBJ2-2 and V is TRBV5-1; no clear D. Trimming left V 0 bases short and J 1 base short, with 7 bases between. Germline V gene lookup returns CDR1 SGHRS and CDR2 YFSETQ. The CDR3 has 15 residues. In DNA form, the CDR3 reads TGCGCCAGCAGCTTGGGACACCAGAACACCGGGGAGCTGTTTTTT. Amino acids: CASSLGHQNTGELFF.

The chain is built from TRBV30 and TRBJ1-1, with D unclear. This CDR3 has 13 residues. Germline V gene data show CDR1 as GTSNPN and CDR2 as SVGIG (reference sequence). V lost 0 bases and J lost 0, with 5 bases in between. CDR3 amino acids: CAWSVLMNTEAFF. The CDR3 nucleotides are TGTGCCTGGAGTGTACTGATGAACACTGAAGCTTTCTTT.

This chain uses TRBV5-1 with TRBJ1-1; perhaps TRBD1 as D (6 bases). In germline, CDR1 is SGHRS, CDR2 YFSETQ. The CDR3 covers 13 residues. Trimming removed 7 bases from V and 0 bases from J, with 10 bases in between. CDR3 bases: TGCGCCAGCCACAGGGTGATGAACACTGAAGCTTTCTTT. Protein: CASHRVMNTEAFF.

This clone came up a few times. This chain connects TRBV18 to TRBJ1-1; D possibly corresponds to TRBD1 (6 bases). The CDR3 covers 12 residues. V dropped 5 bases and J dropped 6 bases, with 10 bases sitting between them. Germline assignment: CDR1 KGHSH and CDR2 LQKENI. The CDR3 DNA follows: TGTGCCAGCTCAGGGGGCGAGGCTGAAGCTTTCTTT. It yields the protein CASSGGEAEAFF.

CDR3 residues: CAWAQGSNQPQHF. The CDR3 DNA follows: TGTGCCTGGGCTCAGGGGAGCAATCAGCCCCAGCATTTT. V usage is TRBV30 and J usage is TRBJ1-5, with D possibly TRBD1 on 6 matching bases. V lost 5 bases to trimming and J lost 1 base, with 9 bases between them. In germline, CDR1 is GTSNPN, CDR2 SVGIG (reference sequence). The CDR3 is made up of 13 amino acids. Drawing the rest from reference TRBV30 and TRBJ1-5, the complete variable domain is SQTIHQWPATLVQPVGSPLSLECTVEGTSNPNLYWYRQAAGRGLQLLFYSVGIGQISSEVPQNLSASRPQDRQFILSSKKLLLSDSGFYLCAWAQGSNQPQHFGDGTRLSIL.

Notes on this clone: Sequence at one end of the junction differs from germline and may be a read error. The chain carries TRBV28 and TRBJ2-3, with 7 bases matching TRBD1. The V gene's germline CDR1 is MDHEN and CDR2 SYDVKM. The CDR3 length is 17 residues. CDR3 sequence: CASSSPFRDSFTYTQYF. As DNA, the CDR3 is TGTGCCAGCAGTTCCCCCTTCCGGGACAGCTTCACATATACGCAGTATTTT.

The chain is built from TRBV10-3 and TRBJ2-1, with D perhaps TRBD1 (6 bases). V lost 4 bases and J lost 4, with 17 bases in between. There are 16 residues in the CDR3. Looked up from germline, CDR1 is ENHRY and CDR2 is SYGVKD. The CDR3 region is CAISAYSGEAYNEQFF. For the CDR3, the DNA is TGTGCCATCAGTGCCTACTCAGGGGAAGCATACAATGAGCAGTTCTTC.

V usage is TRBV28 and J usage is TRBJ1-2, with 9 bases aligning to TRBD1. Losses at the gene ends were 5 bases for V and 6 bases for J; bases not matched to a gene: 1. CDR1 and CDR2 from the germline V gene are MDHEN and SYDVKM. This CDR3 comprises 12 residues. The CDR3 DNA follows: TGTGCCAGCAGTGGACAGGGGAATGGCTACACCTTC. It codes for CASSGQGNGYTF.

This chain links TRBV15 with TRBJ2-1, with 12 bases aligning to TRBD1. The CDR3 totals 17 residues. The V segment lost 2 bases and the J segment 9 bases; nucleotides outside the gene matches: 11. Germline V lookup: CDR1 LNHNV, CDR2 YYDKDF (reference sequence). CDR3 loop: CATSRLRDRGRWGEQFF. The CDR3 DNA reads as TGTGCCACCAGCAGACTCCGGGACAGGGGGCGCTGGGGTGAGCAGTTCTTC.